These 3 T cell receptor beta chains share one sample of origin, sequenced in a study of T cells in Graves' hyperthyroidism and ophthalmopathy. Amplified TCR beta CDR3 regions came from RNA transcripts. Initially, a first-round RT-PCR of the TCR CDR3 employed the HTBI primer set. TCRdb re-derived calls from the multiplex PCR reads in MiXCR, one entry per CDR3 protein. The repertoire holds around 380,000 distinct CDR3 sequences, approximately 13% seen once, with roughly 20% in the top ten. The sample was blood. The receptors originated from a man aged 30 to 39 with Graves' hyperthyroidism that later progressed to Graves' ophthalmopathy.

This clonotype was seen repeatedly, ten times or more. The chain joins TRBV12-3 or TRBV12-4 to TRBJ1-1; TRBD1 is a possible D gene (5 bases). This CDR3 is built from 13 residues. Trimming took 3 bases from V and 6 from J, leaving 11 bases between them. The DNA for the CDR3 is TGTGCCAGCAGTTTTGTACAGGCGGCTGAAGCTTTCTTT. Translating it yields CASSFVQAAEAFF.

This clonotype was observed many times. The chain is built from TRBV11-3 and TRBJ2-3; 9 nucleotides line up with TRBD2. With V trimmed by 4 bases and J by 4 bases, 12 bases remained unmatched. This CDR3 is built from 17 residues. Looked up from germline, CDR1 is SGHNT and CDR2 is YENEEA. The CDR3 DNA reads TGTGCCAGCAGCTCCCGTCGGGGAGGCGGGGGGGCAGATACGCAGTATTTT. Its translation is CASSSRRGGGGADTQYF.

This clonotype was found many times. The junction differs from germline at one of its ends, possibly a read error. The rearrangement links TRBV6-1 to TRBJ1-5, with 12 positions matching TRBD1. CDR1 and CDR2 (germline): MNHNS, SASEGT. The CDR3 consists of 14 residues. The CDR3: CASRGTGGKQPQHF. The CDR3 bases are TGTGCCAGCAGGGGGACAGGGGGCAAACAGCCCCAGCATTTT.